The 19 T cell receptor beta chains in this list originate from one sample, sequenced in a study of read filtering for tumor transcriptome and immune sequencing. Molecular barcoded adaptors covering alpha/delta and beta/gamma chains were used on about 0.4 ug RNA. TCRdb used MiXCR to reprocess the reads, holding one entry per CDR3 protein. The sample yields 90,000 to 95,000 distinct CDR3 sequences, roughly 21% seen once. Source material: a population of CD138-negative cells sorted from bone marrow. These receptors were taken from a donor older than 35 with multiple myeloma.

V usage is TRBV28 and J usage is TRBJ1-2; D uncertain. Between the trimmed V and J ends, which lost 5 bases and 4 bases, there was a span of 8 bases. Germline CDR1 reads MDHEN; CDR2 reads SYDVKM. This CDR3 comprises 12 residues. As DNA, the CDR3 is TGTGCCAGCAGTCCCACGTCCTATGGCTACACCTTC. This translates into CASSPTSYGYTF.

V gene TRBV4-1 combines with J gene TRBJ1-5; 8 bases align to TRBD1. The CDR3 is made up of 16 amino acids. J gave up 4 bases and V 0 bases, and 5 bases lay outside the gene matches. CDR1 MGHRA and CDR2 YSYEKL come from the germline V gene. CDR3 sequence (DNA): TGCGCCAGCAGCCAAGATTGGACAGGGCGGAATCAGCCCCAGCATTTT. It specifies CASSQDWTGRNQPQHF.

This clonotype has a single count. It may be a read error: a sequence one base away is much more abundant. The gene calls are TRBV2 and TRBJ2-6; a possible D gene is TRBD1 (5 bases). The CDR3 has 17 residues. Looked up from germline, CDR1 is SNHLY and CDR2 is FYNNEI. The CDR3 spells CASSEAGNFAGADVLTF. Written as DNA, the CDR3 is TGTGCCAGCAGTGAAGCGGGGAATTTCGCTGGGGCCGACGTCCTGACTTTC.

This clonotype was counted a few times. This chain connects TRBV7-3 to TRBJ2-3; 10 bases match TRBD1. Trimming at V came to 0 bases and at J to 3 bases, leaving 3 bases not matched to a gene. The CDR3 extends over 16 amino acids. Looked up from germline, CDR1 is SGHTA and CDR2 is FQGTGA. The chain's CDR3 is CASSLTRDRGTDTQYF. The CDR3 DNA reads TGTGCCAGCAGCTTAACAAGGGACAGGGGAACAGATACGCAGTATTTT.

This clonotype was counted ten times or more. This sequence joins TRBV5-1 and TRBJ2-1, with D unresolved. Trimming stripped 4 bases from V and 6 bases from J, with 8 bases between. Germline CDR1 reads SGHRS; CDR2 reads YFSETQ. The CDR3 has 12 amino acids. CDR3 nucleotides: TGCGCCAGCAGCGCTGAGAGCAATGAGCAGTTCTTC. Encoded protein: CASSAESNEQFF.

This clonotype was counted many times. The chain recombines TRBV7-9 with TRBJ1-1; TRBD1 is a possible D gene (6 bases). Germline V gives CDR1 SEHNR, CDR2 FQNEAQ (reference sequence). With 2 bases removed from V and 3 bases from J, the gap between germline ends came to 22 bases. CDR3 size: 18 residues. The chain's CDR3 is CASSLSVSLAGADTEAFF. In nucleotides, the CDR3 is TGTGCCAGCAGCTTATCAGTAAGTTTAGCGGGGGCGGACACTGAAGCTTTCTTT.

This clonotype showed up many times. This chain connects TRBV2 to TRBJ2-2, with 7 positions matching TRBD1. Germline V gives CDR1 SNHLY, CDR2 FYNNEI. The CDR3 length is 13 residues. V shed 6 bases and J 4 bases; nucleotides not matched to a gene: 2. The CDR3 reads CASRGGLTGELFF. The CDR3 nucleotides are TGTGCCAGCAGAGGGGGCCTCACCGGGGAGCTGTTTTTT.

In regard to this clonotype: This clone may be a read error of a much larger clone one base away. The chain recombines TRBV7-9 with TRBJ1-4; 8 positions agree with TRBD1. Germline CDR1 and CDR2: SEHNR and FQNEAQ (reference sequence). The CDR3 runs to 15 residues. The V and J ends lost 8 bases and 7 bases, in that order; junction bases with no gene match: 12. The CDR3 DNA follows: TGTGCCAGCGGCCAGGGGGCCGGGACTTTTGAAAAACTGTTTTTT. Translating gives CASGQGAGTFEKLFF.

This clonotype was counted at least ten times. In DNA, the CDR3 is TGTGCCACCAGCAGAGTGGCAGAGGGAGGCGGGGGAGAAGCTTTCTTT. It specifies CATSRVAEGGGGEAFF. The chain links TRBV15 to TRBJ1-1; maybe TRBD1 (5 bases). V gave up 1 base and J gave up 8 bases, with 20 bases separating them. Germline V lookup: CDR1 LNHNV, CDR2 YYDKDF (reference sequence). CDR3 size: 16 residues.

There are many counts of this clonotype. The rearrangement links TRBV14 to TRBJ1-4; D is undetermined. Germline V gene data show CDR1 as SGHDN and CDR2 as FVKESK. Trimming left V 0 bases short and J 3 bases short, with 11 bases between. The CDR3 consists of 16 residues. The chain's CDR3 is CASSQDFGNPNEKLFF. The CDR3 DNA reads TGTGCCAGCAGCCAAGATTTTGGGAACCCTAATGAAAAACTGTTTTTT.

With regard to this clonotype: A much larger clone lies one base from this, so it may be a read error. The chain joins TRBV10-3 to TRBJ1-6, with 9 positions matching TRBD1. The CDR3 contains 14 residues. Germline V lookup: CDR1 ENHRY, CDR2 SYGVKD. CDR3 DNA: TGTACCATCAGTGAGCAAGGACAGGGGTCACCCCTCCACTTT. Translation gives CTISEQGQGSPLHF.

This clonotype appeared many times. The chain combines TRBV2 with TRBJ2-3, with 8 bases matching TRBD1. Trimming cost V 1 base and J 2 bases; bases outside gene matches: 5. Germline-derived CDR1 and CDR2 are SNHLY and FYNNEI. The CDR3 is 16 amino acids. The chain's CDR3 is CASSEGWTGSTDTQYF. CDR3 nucleotides: TGTGCCAGCAGTGAAGGGTGGACAGGGTCCACAGATACGCAGTATTTT.

This clonotype was observed at least ten times. The CDR3 spells CASLAGGPTDTQYF. CDR3 DNA: TGTGCCAGCCTAGCGGGGGGGCCCACAGATACGCAGTATTTT. The chain carries TRBV6-2 or TRBV6-3 and TRBJ2-3; TRBD2 matches at 12 bases. In germline, CDR1 is MNHEY, CDR2 SVGEGT. The CDR3 is 14 residues long. The V and J ends lost 8 bases and 2 bases, in that order; junction bases with no gene match: 2.

This chain uses TRBV3-1 with TRBJ2-5; D is ambiguous. The germline V gene has CDR1 LGHDT and CDR2 YNNKEL (reference sequence). Trimming shortened V by 2 bases and J by 5 bases, and 3 bases separated the two germline ends. This CDR3 has 11 residues. As DNA, the CDR3 is TGTGCCAGCAGCCAATCTGAGACCCAGTACTTC. This translates into CASSQSETQYF.

The genes are TRBV27 and TRBJ2-7; D unclear. Germline CDR1 and CDR2: MNHEY and SMNVEV (reference sequence). Trimming cost V 3 bases and J 5 bases, with 11 bases left between them. The CDR3 covers 13 residues. The CDR3 sequence: CASSLVWSHEQYF. CDR3 coding DNA: TGTGCCAGCAGTTTGGTCTGGTCCCACGAGCAGTACTTC.

This clonotype was picked up many times. This chain joins TRBV7-9 and TRBJ2-3; D gene unclear. Germline V gene lookup returns CDR1 SEHNR and CDR2 FQNEAQ (reference sequence). The V gene lost 1 base and the J gene lost 4 bases, with 12 bases spanning the gap. The CDR3 spans 15 residues. CDR3 sequence: CASSLVKAYSDTQYF. The CDR3 bases are TGTGCCAGCAGCTTAGTGAAGGCATACTCAGATACGCAGTATTTT.

CDR3 in DNA: TGTGCCAGCAGCCAATGGGCAGGGAGCTACGAGCAGTACTTC. This gives the protein CASSQWAGSYEQYF. The rearrangement links TRBV7-9 to TRBJ2-7; D assignment may be TRBD1 or TRBD2 (5 bases each). V was shortened by 5 bases and J by 3 bases, with 14 bases between the two germline ends. The CDR3 spans 14 residues. The germline CDR1 and CDR2 sequences are SEHNR and FQNEAQ (reference sequence).

This clonotype was found many times. This chain uses TRBV4-1 with TRBJ1-4; D uncertain. V gave up 0 bases and J gave up 3 bases, with 8 bases separating them. The CDR3 totals 15 residues. CDR1 is MGHRA, CDR2 YSYEKL, per germline. The CDR3 bases are TGCGCCAGCAGCCAAGAAATGGGTCCTAATGAAAAACTGTTTTTT. It encodes CASSQEMGPNEKLFF.

This clonotype was seen repeatedly, ten times or more. The rearrangement joins TRBV19 to TRBJ2-1, with unresolved D. The length of the CDR3 is 12 residues. Germline V gene lookup returns CDR1 LNHDA and CDR2 SQIVND (reference sequence). V was trimmed by 2 bases and J by 6 bases, leaving 5 bases between them. The CDR3 loop is CASSIRPNEQFF. The CDR3 DNA reads as TGTGCCAGTAGTATAAGGCCCAATGAGCAGTTCTTC. Variable domain in full (rest from reference TRBV19 and TRBJ2-1): DGGITQSPKYLFRKEGQNVTLSCEQNLNHDAMYWYRQDPGQGLRLIYYSQIVNDFQKGDIAEGYSVSREKKESFPLTVTSAQKNPTAFYLCASSIRPNEQFFGPGTRLTVL.